Listed here are 13 T cell receptor beta chains from one sample, sequenced in a study of T cell responses to AZD1222 COVID-19 vaccine. TCRdb keeps only in-frame clones here, not all; method: immunoSEQ multiplex PCR. Of some 150,000 clones in the sample, 90% to 95% were seen once. Specimen: peripheral blood, collected on day 0 of AZD1222 vaccination. These receptors came from an adult in good health.

The V gene is TRBV7-3, the J gene TRBJ2-2; D is ambiguous. The CDR3 runs to 13 residues. Germline assignment: CDR1 SGHTA and CDR2 FQGTGA. V lost 5 bases to trimming and J lost 5 bases, with 9 bases between them. The CDR3 DNA sequence: TGTGCCAGCAGCCCCCACTTGACCGGGGAGCTGTTTTTT. The encoded protein is CASSPHLTGELFF.

This clone appeared a single time. The rearrangement joins TRBV6-2 or TRBV6-3 to TRBJ1-1; no clear D gene. The length of the CDR3 is 14 residues. V lost 2 bases, J lost 1 base, and 8 bases lay in between. The germline gives CDR1 MNHEY, CDR2 SVGEGT. The CDR3 region is CASSYHLSNTEAFF. The CDR3 bases are TGTGCCAGCAGTTACCACTTGTCGAACACTGAAGCTTTCTTT.

This clone was detected only a few times. The chain links TRBV21-1 to TRBJ1-2. TRBV21-1 is annotated as a pseudogene. CDR3 length: 17 residues. The DNA of the CDR3 is TGTGCCAGCAGCAAAGGGTACCCGGTCCCGACCTACTATGGCTACACCTTC. Translating gives CASSKGYPVPTYYGYTF.

DNA of the CDR3: TGTGCCATCATGGGGGCCAACTATGGCTACACCTTC. This gives the protein CAIMGANYGYTF. This sequence joins TRBV10-3 and TRBJ1-2; possible D gene TRBD1, 6 bases. Germline V gene sequence: CDR1 ENHRY, CDR2 SYGVKD. The CDR3 is 12 amino acids. V lost 7 bases and J lost 2, with 8 bases in between.

The J gene is TRBJ2-5, the V gene TRBV5-1; TRBD1 is a possible D gene (6 bases). Trimming removed 1 base at V and 3 bases at J, with 13 bases between. CDR1 is SGHRS, CDR2 YFSETQ, per germline. CDR3 length equals 15 residues. The chain's CDR3 is CASSLFTGKKETQYF. CDR3 nucleotide sequence: TGCGCCAGCAGCTTGTTTACAGGGAAGAAAGAGACCCAGTACTTC.

The chain links TRBV6-4 to TRBJ2-3; D unresolved. CDR1 MRHNA and CDR2 SNTAGT come from the germline V gene. The germline V and J ends were trimmed by 2 bases and 1 base, with 7 bases remaining between them. CDR3 length: 14 amino acids. CDR3 sequence reads: CASSDSYRTDTQYF. The CDR3 DNA follows: TGTGCCAGCAGTGACAGTTATCGCACAGATACGCAGTATTTT.

The rearrangement links TRBV6-1 to TRBJ1-2, with D perhaps matching TRBD1 (6 bases). Germline V gene data show CDR1 as MNHNS and CDR2 as SASEGT. V was pared by 4 bases and J by 4 bases, with 19 bases between. The CDR3 extends over 16 amino acids. The CDR3 bases are TGTGCCAGCAGTGGAGGGGCAGGGGCGGACCTCTATGGCTACACCTTC. Translated: CASSGGAGADLYGYTF.

The chain has TRBV4-2 and TRBJ2-5, with 7 nucleotides matching TRBD1. This CDR3 contains 16 residues. The V segment lost 2 bases and the J segment 5 bases; nucleotides outside the gene matches: 11. CDR1 and CDR2 from the germline V gene are LGHNA and YNFKEQ. CDR3 amino acids: CASSQFPAGGEETQYF. CDR3 DNA sequence: TGTGCCAGCAGCCAATTCCCGGCAGGGGGAGAGGAGACCCAGTACTTC.

This chain joins TRBV10-1 and TRBJ1-3; D remains unclear. V was pared by 4 bases and J by 0 bases, with 7 bases between. CDR3 length equals 14 residues. Germline V gene sequence: CDR1 WNHNN, CDR2 SYGVQD (reference sequence). For the CDR3, the DNA is TGCGCCAGCAGTGTCCAAATCTCTGGAAACACCATATATTTT. Translation gives CASSVQISGNTIYF.

The gene calls are TRBV6-6 and TRBJ1-1; 7 bases are a match to TRBD1. With V trimmed by 6 bases and J by 0 bases, 7 bases remained unmatched. Germline values: CDR1 MNHNY, CDR2 SVGAGI (reference sequence). The CDR3 loop spans 15 amino acids. In nucleotides, the CDR3 is TGTGCCAGCAGGGGACAGACAGGGATGAACACTGAAGCTTTCTTT. This codes for CASRGQTGMNTEAFF.

CDR3 in DNA: TGTGCCAGCAGTGGCCCGGGGGCCTACTACGAGCAGTACGTC. Its translation: CASSGPGAYYEQYV. The V call is TRBV25-1, the J call TRBJ2-7; the D call may be TRBD1 or TRBD2 (6 bases each). Trimming took 4 bases from V and 3 from J, leaving 13 bases between them. There are 14 residues in the CDR3. Germline CDR1 is MGHDK and CDR2 is SYGVNS.

V usage is TRBV5-4 and J usage is TRBJ2-1; the match to TRBD2 covers 10 bases. The ends lost 6 bases at V and 6 bases at J; junction bases unmatched: 6. The CDR3 sequence is 14 residues long. In germline, CDR1 is SGHNT, CDR2 YYREEE (reference sequence). The CDR3 here is CASIPQRGGNEQFF. DNA for the CDR3: TGTGCCAGCATCCCTCAGCGGGGGGGCAATGAGCAGTTCTTC.

This clone was observed a single time. V is TRBV3-1 (or the pseudogene TRBV3-2) and J is TRBJ2-7; 8 bases are shared with TRBD1. Germline loops: CDR1 LGHDT, CDR2 YNNKEL (reference sequence). Trimming removed 4 bases from V and 2 bases from J; junction bases left unmatched: 10. There are 16 residues in the CDR3. The CDR3 DNA follows: TGTGCCAGCAGCCCCCCAGACAGGGGCATCCCCTACGAGCAGTACGTC. This sequence encodes CASSPPDRGIPYEQYV.